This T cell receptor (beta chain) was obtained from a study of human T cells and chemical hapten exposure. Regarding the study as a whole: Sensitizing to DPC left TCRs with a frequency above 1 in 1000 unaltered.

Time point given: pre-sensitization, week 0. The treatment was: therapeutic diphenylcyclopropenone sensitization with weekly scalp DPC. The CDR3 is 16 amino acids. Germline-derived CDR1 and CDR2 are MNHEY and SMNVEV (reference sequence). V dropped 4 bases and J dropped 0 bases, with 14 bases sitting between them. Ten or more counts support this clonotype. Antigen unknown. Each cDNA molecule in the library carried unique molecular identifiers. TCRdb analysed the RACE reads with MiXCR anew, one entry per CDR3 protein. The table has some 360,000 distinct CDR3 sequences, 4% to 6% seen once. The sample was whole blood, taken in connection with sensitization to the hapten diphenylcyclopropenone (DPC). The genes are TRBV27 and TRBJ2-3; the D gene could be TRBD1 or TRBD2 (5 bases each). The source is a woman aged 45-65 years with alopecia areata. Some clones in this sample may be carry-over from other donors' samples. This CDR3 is CASSSTGTVSTDTQYF. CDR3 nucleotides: TGTGCCAGCAGTTCGACCGGGACCGTAAGCACAGATACGCAGTATTTT.